A selection of T cell receptor beta chains follows, all from one sample in a study of blood T cell repertoires in COVID-19. The data were produced by immunoSEQ multiplex PCR, yet TCRdb's version contains in-frame clones alone and is incomplete. The repertoire holds a few hundred thousand clones, with over 70% as singletons. What was sequenced was PBMCs or T cells enriched from blood (not recorded which). The origin of the receptors is a man in his thirties or forties who had recovered from COVID-19. The CDR3 runs from the conserved cysteine through the conserved F or W. Fields, in order: CDR3 length, clone size, D gene, V gene, J gene, CDR3 DNA, CDR3 protein. D genes are given only for firm matches. Size values are once, few and many counts, or a class for expanded clones, and some rows have none.

14	.	TRBD1	TRBV3-1/TRBV3-2	TRBJ1-1	TGTGCCAGCAGCCAAGAAGGGACAGGGCCCGGTGCTTTCTTT	CASSQEGTGPGAFF
16	.	TRBD1	TRBV7-3	TRBJ2-1	TGTGCCAGCAGCCCCAGAACAGGGGGCTCCTACAATGAGCAGTTCTTC	CASSPRTGGSYNEQFF
16	.	TRBD1	TRBV11-2	TRBJ2-3	TGTGCCAGCAGCCCAAGTCCCGGGACAGGGATCGATACGCAGTATTTT	CASSPSPGTGIDTQYF
15	.	.	TRBV19	TRBJ1-4	TGTGCCAGCAGTAACGGAGGGAGCCGTAATGAAAAACTGTTTTTT	CASSNGGSRNEKLFF
17	.	TRBD1	TRBV2	TRBJ1-1	TGTGCCAGCAGTGAATGGGGGACAGGGAACATGAACACTGAAGCTTTCTTT	CASSEWGTGNMNTEAFF
15	few	.	TRBV9	TRBJ2-7	TGTGCCAGCAGCGTAGGGACAGTTGGTTCCTACGAGCAGTACTTC	CASSVGTVGSYEQYF
14	.	TRBD2	TRBV19	TRBJ2-3	TGTGCCAGTAGTACCCCCGGGACTAGCGGGGAGCAGTATTTT	CASSTPGTSGEQYF
15	.	TRBD1	TRBV9	TRBJ1-4	TGTGCCAGCAGCGGAACGACAGGGCTTAATGAAAAACTGTTTTTT	CASSGTTGLNEKLFF
13	.	TRBD1	TRBV28	TRBJ1-5	TGTGCCAGCATGAAAGGGGGCGGTCAGCCCCAGCATTTT	CASMKGGGQPQHF
16	once	TRBD2	TRBV15	TRBJ2-7	TGTGCCACCAGCAGAGATCTTGGCGGGGGGGACTACGAGCAGTACTTC	CATSRDLGGGDYEQYF
13	.	.	TRBV12-3/TRBV12-4	TRBJ1-6	TGTGCCAGCAGTTTGACAGGAAATTCACCCCTCCACTTT	CASSLTGNSPLHF
16	.	.	TRBV4-2	TRBJ2-1	TGTGCCAGCAGCCAAGACAGGGCTAGCGAGGTTAATGAGCAGTTCTTC	CASSQDRASEVNEQFF
16	.	.	TRBV16	TRBJ1-1	TGTGCCAGCAGCCGGTACGGGGAGGTCTGGTGGACTGAAGCTTTCTTT	CASSRYGEVWWTEAFF
16	.	TRBD1	TRBV5-5	TRBJ2-5	TGTGCCAGCAGCTCCAACCCAACAGGGGGCTTGGAGACCCAGTACTTC	CASSSNPTGGLETQYF
18	few	TRBD2	TRBV7-3	TRBJ2-3	TGTGCCAGCAGCTTGGGTTTGCTAGCGGGGGGACTCTCTCATACGCAGTATTTT	CASSLGLLAGGLSHTQYF
16	.	TRBD2	TRBV10-1	TRBJ2-1	TGCGCCAGCAGTGCCTCTCTAGCGGGGGATTACAATGAGCAGTTCTTC	CASSASLAGDYNEQFF
10	.	TRBD2	TRBV3-1/TRBV3-2	TRBJ2-1	TGTGCCAGCGGGGGACTAGAGCAGTTCTTC	CASGGLEQFF
14	.	.	TRBV28	TRBJ1-4	TGTGCCAGCAGCTTTCGGGTAATGGGTGAAAAACTGTTTTTT	CASSFRVMGEKLFF
16	.	TRBD1	TRBV18	TRBJ1-3	TGTGCCAGCTCTCCGGGGACAGGGTTGACTGGAAACACCATATATTTT	CASSPGTGLTGNTIYF
16	.	.	TRBV28	TRBJ2-7	TGTGCCAGCAGTTTATTCGGGATCTCGCTTATCTACGAGCAGTACTTC	CASSLFGISLIYEQYF
14	.	.	TRBV9	TRBJ1-5	TGTGCCAGCAGCGGGGGTTCAGGGGATCAGCCCCAGCATTTT	CASSGGSGDQPQHF